A selection of T cell receptor beta chains follows, all from one sample in a study of T cells in Graves' hyperthyroidism and ophthalmopathy. Each CDR3 protein gets one entry after TCRdb re-called the multiplex PCR reads with MiXCR. Found here are under 300,000 distinct CDR3 sequences, roughly 15% of them singletons; the top ten hold about 14%. What was sequenced was blood. These receptors were taken from a woman between 40 and 55 years old with Graves' hyperthyroidism that later progressed to Graves' ophthalmopathy. The CDR3 runs from the conserved cysteine through the conserved F or W. Fields, in order: clone size, V gene, CDR3 protein. Rows give clone size only sometimes, using once, few, many, or a class for an expanded clone.

clone size: -; V gene: TRBV20-1; CDR3 protein: CSARDLGVEQFF
clone size: many; V gene: TRBV7-9; CDR3 protein: CASSLGSSGNEKLFF
clone size: many; V gene: TRBV5-8; CDR3 protein: CASSFSSGSPDTQYF
clone size: many; V gene: TRBV3-1; CDR3 protein: CASSQDRGVTGELFF
clone size: many; V gene: TRBV27; CDR3 protein: CASKGQENLNTEAFF
clone size: few; V gene: TRBV28; CDR3 protein: CASRTSTVAGARQPQHF
clone size: many; V gene: TRBV7-9; CDR3 protein: CASSSGQGKHEKLFF
clone size: many; V gene: TRBV12-3/TRBV12-4; CDR3 protein: CASSFTDPTYNEQFF
clone size: many; V gene: TRBV7-9; CDR3 protein: CASINRDGSSPSYNEQFF
clone size: many; V gene: TRBV30; CDR3 protein: CAWRGRGEKLFF
clone size: many; V gene: TRBV7-9; CDR3 protein: CASCVGERSFDTQYF
clone size: -; V gene: TRBV20-1; CDR3 protein: CSVGQGAGQPQHF
clone size: many; V gene: TRBV2; CDR3 protein: CASSGASGMETQYF
clone size: -; V gene: TRBV24-1; CDR3 protein: CATSDPLNPSRDRGPYEQYF
clone size: many; V gene: TRBV10-2; CDR3 protein: CASRGALAGGPSGELFF
clone size: many; V gene: TRBV6-5; CDR3 protein: CASSYTGSSTDTQYF
clone size: many; V gene: TRBV24-1; CDR3 protein: CATSDPGQRVNTQYF
clone size: many; V gene: TRBV5-6; CDR3 protein: CASSWEGDRGYQETQYF
clone size: -; V gene: TRBV5-4; CDR3 protein: CASRPRRDSRFF
clone size: -; V gene: TRBV27; CDR3 protein: CAARPMGSTGELFF
clone size: many; V gene: TRBV12-3/TRBV12-4; CDR3 protein: CASSRGGAEKLFF
clone size: many; V gene: TRBV24-1; CDR3 protein: CATSDRDGSLPDTQYF
clone size: many; V gene: TRBV2; CDR3 protein: CASSRSSTDTQYF
clone size: many; V gene: TRBV2; CDR3 protein: CASSEVGSGTGTFSGNTIYF
clone size: many; V gene: TRBV11-1; CDR3 protein: CASSLTTSTGAEAFF
clone size: many; V gene: TRBV28; CDR3 protein: CASSPLPGRESSGANVLTF
clone size: many; V gene: TRBV10-3; CDR3 protein: CAIGYGTTRSGANVLTF
clone size: -; V gene: TRBV10-1; CDR3 protein: CAIRQGSNQPQHF
clone size: -; V gene: TRBV9; CDR3 protein: CASSAQLAGNSYEQYF
clone size: many; V gene: TRBV29-1; CDR3 protein: CSVEEEWDGINTEAFF
clone size: few; V gene: TRBV4-1; CDR3 protein: CASSQEGFADNEQFF
clone size: few; V gene: TRBV28; CDR3 protein: CASSILGGVYGYTF
clone size: few; V gene: TRBV20-1; CDR3 protein: CSARVGPGENSPLHF
clone size: many; V gene: TRBV4-1; CDR3 protein: CASSQITSAYEQYF
clone size: many; V gene: TRBV20-1; CDR3 protein: CSAAGQVNYGYTF
clone size: many; V gene: TRBV9; CDR3 protein: CASSVAGDGGYTF
clone size: -; V gene: TRBV4-1; CDR3 protein: CASSQPGKRGDNEQFF
clone size: many; V gene: TRBV12-3/TRBV12-4; CDR3 protein: CASSLGTGSSYNEQFF
clone size: many; V gene: TRBV30; CDR3 protein: CAWGRPRTNTGELFF
clone size: -; V gene: TRBV12-3/TRBV12-4; CDR3 protein: CASSLREGDNSPLHF
clone size: many; V gene: TRBV7-7; CDR3 protein: CASSLSTSTNEKLFF
clone size: many; V gene: TRBV11-2; CDR3 protein: CASSLEPTDTQYF
clone size: -; V gene: TRBV6-1; CDR3 protein: CATRRDRVPIRSSYEQYF
clone size: many; V gene: TRBV12-3/TRBV12-4; CDR3 protein: CASSPGRMAHPEAFF
clone size: few; V gene: TRBV7-9; CDR3 protein: CASSPTEYIRTGTPTQETQYF
clone size: many; V gene: TRBV2; CDR3 protein: CACSGTGNKQYF
clone size: many; V gene: TRBV4-1; CDR3 protein: CASSVLAGDNEQFF
clone size: many; V gene: TRBV16; CDR3 protein: CASSQSPVTNEKLFF